This T cell receptor (beta chain) is from a study of follicular helper T cells after annual influenza vaccination. Study-wide findings and caveats: Plasmablast frequency change correlated with clonality change in ICOS+CD38+ cTfh.

Measured with immunoSEQ multiplex PCR; TCRdb has only the in-frame clones, and not every one. In the table there are about 6,800 clones, roughly 90% of which are singletons. The V end lost 0 bases, the J end lost 4 bases, and 8 bases lay between the germline ends. Germline V lookup: CDR1 SGHRS, CDR2 YFSETQ. This CDR3 comprises 14 residues. Points on this clone: The antigen is not known.

Indicated time point: 2015-2016 season, 7 days after influenza vaccination. Source: CXCR5+ CD38- circulating T follicular helper cells from blood, taken 7 days after influenza vaccination. Subset of the sample: circulating Tfh, non-naive CD4+CXCR5+PD-1+ (ICOS+CD38+ or ICOS-CD38-). This clonotype originated in an adult who received the influenza vaccine. The chain has TRBV5-1 and TRBJ2-1, with D hard to call. CDR3 sequence reads: CASSLGSGYNEQFF. The CDR3 region has the DNA TGCGCCAGCAGCTTGGGTTCAGGTTACAATGAGCAGTTCTTC.